Listed here is a single T cell receptor (beta chain). This entry is derived from a study of blood T cell repertoires in COVID-19. Study-wide background: Material from acute and convalescent COVID-19 was sourced from the United States, Italy and Spain. PBMCs, B-cell-depleted T cells, or T cells provided the cDNA or gDNA that made up the material.

How the authors handled the data: Amplifying reference gene primers gave estimates of nucleated cell counts. TCRdb keeps only in-frame clones here, not all; method: immunoSEQ multiplex PCR. V and J calls plus clone size are reproduced from that table; the DNA served to infer D and trimming. The sample carries under 70,000 clones, more than 60% recorded once. The CDR3 has 18 amino acids. Per germline, CDR1 MNHNS and CDR2 SASEGT. The V and J ends lost 2 bases and 6 bases respectively, with 23 bases between them. The V call is TRBV6-1, the J call TRBJ1-5; a possible D gene is TRBD1 (5 bases). The sequenced material came from peripheral blood. The source of this sequence is a woman between 70 and 85 years old with acute or convalescent COVID-19. Written as DNA, the CDR3 is TGTGCCAGCAGTGAAAGGGACTTTCTAGGGACGGGGGTTCAGCCCCAGCATTTT. Translating it yields CASSERDFLGTGVQPQHF.